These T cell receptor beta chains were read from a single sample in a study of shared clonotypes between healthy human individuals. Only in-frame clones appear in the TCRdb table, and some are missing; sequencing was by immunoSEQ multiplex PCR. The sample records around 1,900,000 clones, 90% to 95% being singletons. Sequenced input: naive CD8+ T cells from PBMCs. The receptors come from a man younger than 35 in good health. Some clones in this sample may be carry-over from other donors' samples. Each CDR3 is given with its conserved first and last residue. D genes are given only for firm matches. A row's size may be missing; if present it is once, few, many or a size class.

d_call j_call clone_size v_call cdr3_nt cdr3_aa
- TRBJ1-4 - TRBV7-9 TGTGCCAGCAGCTCCCTCAGTAGGCCAGGGGAGAGTGAAAAACTGTTTTTT CASSSLSRPGESEKLFF
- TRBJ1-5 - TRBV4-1 TGCGCCAGCAGCCAAGACCTTAGCAATCAGCCCCAGCATTTT CASSQDLSNQPQHF
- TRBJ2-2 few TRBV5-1 TGCGCCAGCAGCTTGGGACGGACAAACACCGGGGAGCTGTTTTTT CASSLGRTNTGELFF
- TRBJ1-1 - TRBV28 TGTGCCAGCAGTTTTTCGAGTACTGAAGCTTTCTTT CASSFSSTEAFF
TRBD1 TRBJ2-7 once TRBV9 TGTGCCAGCAGCGTAGACAGGGGGCGCTCCGAGCAGTACTTC CASSVDRGRSEQYF
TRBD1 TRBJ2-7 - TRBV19 TGTGCCAGTAGCCGGGACAGTCTTTTCCCGAATCAACCCGAGCAGTACTTC CASSRDSLFPNQPEQYF
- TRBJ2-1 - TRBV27 TGTGCCAGCAGTTTACTAGCTATGAATGAGCAGTTCTTC CASSLLAMNEQFF
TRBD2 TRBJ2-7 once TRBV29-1 TGCAGCGTAGTCGGACTAGCGGGCCACTACGAGCAGTACTTC CSVVGLAGHYEQYF
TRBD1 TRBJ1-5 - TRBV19 TGTGCCAGTAGTATATCCCGGACCAGGGGGGGGCATAGCAATCAGCCCCAGCATTTT CASSISRTRGGHSNQPQHF
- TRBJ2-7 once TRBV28 TGTGCCAGCAACCTGGCCGGGGCGTACGAGCAGTACTTC CASNLAGAYEQYF
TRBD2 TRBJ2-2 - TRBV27 TGTGCCAGCAGTCCGACGACTAGCGGGATTGGGACCGGGGAGCTGTTTTTT CASSPTTSGIGTGELFF
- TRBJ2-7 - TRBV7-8 TGTGCCAGCAGCTTAGGGTCGGCAGGCTCCTACGAGCAGTACTTC CASSLGSAGSYEQYF
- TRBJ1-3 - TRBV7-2 TGTGCCAGCAGCTTAGCAGGGGCCTCTGGAAACACCATATATTTT CASSLAGASGNTIYF
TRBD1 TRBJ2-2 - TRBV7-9 TGTGCCAGCAGCTTAGGGACAGGGGGCCCGAGCACCGGGGAGCTGTTTTTT CASSLGTGGPSTGELFF
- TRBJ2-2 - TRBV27 TGTGCCAGCAGTTCAATTCGAGCGTGGGGGGAGCTGTTTTTT CASSSIRAWGELFF
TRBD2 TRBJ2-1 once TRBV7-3 TGTGCCAGCAGCGGGACTAGCGTAAATAATGAGCAGTTCTTC CASSGTSVNNEQFF
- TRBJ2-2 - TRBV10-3 TGTGCCATCAGTGAGGAAGAAGGGAACACCGGGGAGCTGTTTTTT CAISEEEGNTGELFF
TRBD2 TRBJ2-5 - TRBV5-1 TGCGCCAGCACCGGGGGACTACAAGAGACCCAGTACTTC CASTGGLQETQYF
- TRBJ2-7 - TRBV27 TGTGCCAGCAGTTTAAGACAGCCGGACGAGCAGTACTTC CASSLRQPDEQYF
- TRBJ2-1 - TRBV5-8 TGTGCCAGCCCCCTGGTGGGGGCCTCCTACAATGAGCAGTTCTTC CASPLVGASYNEQFF
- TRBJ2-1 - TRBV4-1 TGCGCCAGCAGCCAAGAGGGGGCGGGACTGATCTACAATGAGCAGTTCTTC CASSQEGAGLIYNEQFF
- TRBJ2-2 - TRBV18 TGTGCCAGCTCGCACTCCGGGCCCCAGATCGACACCGGGGAGCTGTTTTTT CASSHSGPQIDTGELFF
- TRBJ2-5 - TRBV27 TGTGCCAGCAGTTTAAGTTCTGAGGGCCCTCAGACCCAGTACTTC CASSLSSEGPQTQYF
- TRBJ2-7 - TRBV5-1 TGCGCCAGCAGCCCCAAGCGGGACGAGCAGTACTTC CASSPKRDEQYF
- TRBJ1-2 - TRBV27 TGTGCCAGCAGTTTATCTGATCCGGGGCAGGGGAGCTATGGCTACACCTTC CASSLSDPGQGSYGYTF
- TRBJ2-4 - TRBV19 TGTGCCAGTAGTATGCGGGACGGCAAAAACATTCAGTACTTC CASSMRDGKNIQYF
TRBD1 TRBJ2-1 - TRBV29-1 TGCAGCGGACAGGGGGCAAGAAATGAGCAGTTCTTC CSGQGARNEQFF
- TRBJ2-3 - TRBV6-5 TGTGCCAGCAGTTACCTCGAGGGCGATACGCAGTATTTT CASSYLEGDTQYF
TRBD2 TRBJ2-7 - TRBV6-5 TGTGCCAGCAGTTATGGACTAGCGGGCCACGAGCAGTACTTC CASSYGLAGHEQYF
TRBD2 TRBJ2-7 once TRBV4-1 TGCGCCAGCAGCCAACTAGCGGGTTCCTACGAGCAGTACTTC CASSQLAGSYEQYF
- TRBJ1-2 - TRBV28 TGTGCCAGCAGTTCCAAGATCGGGGGGCGAAACTATGGCTACACCTTC CASSSKIGGRNYGYTF
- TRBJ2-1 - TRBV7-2 TGTGCCAGCAGCCCCGAGAATTGGGGGCGACTAATCTACAATGAGCAGTTCTTC CASSPENWGRLIYNEQFF
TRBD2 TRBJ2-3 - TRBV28 TGTGCCAGCAGTTTGGGGACTAGCGGTAGGGATACGCAGTATTTT CASSLGTSGRDTQYF
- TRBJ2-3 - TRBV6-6 TGTGCCAGCAGTCCACCCCGTGTTGGGTACACAGATACGCAGTATTTT CASSPPRVGYTDTQYF
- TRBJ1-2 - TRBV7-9 TGTGCCAGCAGCTTAGGGGCGAGAGGCTACACCTTC CASSLGARGYTF
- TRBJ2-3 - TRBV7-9 TGTGCCAGCAGCTTAGCTGGTTTCCGCACAGATACGCAGTATTTT CASSLAGFRTDTQYF
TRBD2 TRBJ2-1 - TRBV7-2 TGTGCCAGCAGCTCCCTCCGCGGGAGATACAATGAGCAGTTCTTC CASSSLRGRYNEQFF
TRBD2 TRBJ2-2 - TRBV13 TGTGCCAGCAGCTTAGATCCGGGAGGGCCGAGCGGGGAGCTGTTTTTT CASSLDPGGPSGELFF
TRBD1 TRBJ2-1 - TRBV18 TGTGCCAGCTCCCCGACAGGGGCCCCAAATTACAATGAGCAGTTCTTC CASSPTGAPNYNEQFF
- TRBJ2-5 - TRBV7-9 TGTGCCAGCAGCCCAGTGTGGCAAGAGACCCAGTACTTC CASSPVWQETQYF
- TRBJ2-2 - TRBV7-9 TGTGCCAGCAGCTATCGCCACGGAGATACCGGGGAGCTGTTTTTT CASSYRHGDTGELFF
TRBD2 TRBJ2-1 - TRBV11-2 TGTGCCAGCAGCCCCACTAGCGGGAGGGCTTTCTACAATGAGCAGTTCTTC CASSPTSGRAFYNEQFF
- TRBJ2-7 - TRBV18 TGTGCCAGCTCACCGTCTCGCGCTTCCTACGAGCAGTACTTC CASSPSRASYEQYF
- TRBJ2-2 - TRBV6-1 TGTGCCAGCAGTGAACCCGTTTGGCGGGGAGAGACCGGGGAGCTGTTTTTT CASSEPVWRGETGELFF
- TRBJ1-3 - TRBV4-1 TGCGCCAGCAGCCAAGATCGCAGCAGGGGAAACACCATATATTTT CASSQDRSRGNTIYF
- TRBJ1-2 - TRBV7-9 TGTGCCAGCAGCTTACGTCGGGACCCCGTTGGTGCTGGCTACACCTTC CASSLRRDPVGAGYTF
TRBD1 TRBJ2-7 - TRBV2 TGTGCCAGCAGTTTTACCGGACAGGGGATCGTCGAGCAGTACTTC CASSFTGQGIVEQYF
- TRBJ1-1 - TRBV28 TGTGCCAGCAGTCCGACAGCGTCGGCTTGGGACACTGAAGCTTTCTTT CASSPTASAWDTEAFF
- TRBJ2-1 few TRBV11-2 TGTGCCAGCAGCTCCCCTTCGGAGCAGTTCTTC CASSSPSEQFF
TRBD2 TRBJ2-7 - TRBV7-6 TGTGCCAGCAGCGCCCCGGGACTAGCGGCCTCCTACGAGCAGTACTTC CASSAPGLAASYEQYF
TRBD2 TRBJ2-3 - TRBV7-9 TGTGCCAGCAGCTTAGGGACTAGCGGGAGTGGGTCGACAGATACGCAGTATTTT CASSLGTSGSGSTDTQYF
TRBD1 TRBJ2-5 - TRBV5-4 TGTGCCAGCAGCTGGGGGACGGACAGGGAGACCCAGTACTTC CASSWGTDRETQYF
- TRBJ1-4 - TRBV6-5 TGTGCCAGCAGCGCAAGGGTGGCCTCCGGGGAAAAACTGTTTTTT CASSARVASGEKLFF
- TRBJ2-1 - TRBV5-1 TGCGCCAGCAGCTTCCGACAGAACTTGAAGAGCTCCTACAATGAGCAGTTCTTC CASSFRQNLKSSYNEQFF
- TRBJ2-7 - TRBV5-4 TGTGCCAGCAGCTTCACGGGCGGGTTATCCTACGAGCAGTACTTC CASSFTGGLSYEQYF